Listed here is a single T cell receptor beta chain. The data stem from a study of CD8 T cells in Susac syndrome. The CDR3 loop spans 11 amino acids. The ends were cut back, 10 bases at V and 4 bases at J, with 10 bases in the middle. CDR1 SNHLY and CDR2 FYNNEI come from the germline V gene. Random-hexamer reverse transcription was applied to roughly 0.5 to 1 ug RNA. Multiplex immunoSEQ PCR targeted 54 Vbeta and 13 Jbeta TCR beta segments. TCRdb recomputed calls from the immunoSEQ multiplex PCR reads with MiXCR, one row per CDR3 protein. The table has around 140,000 distinct CDR3 sequences, roughly 80% seen once. TCR beta from blood CD8+ and CD4+ T cells was sequenced. TEMRA cells were FACS-enriched, with CD8+ and CD4+ T cells isolated negatively.

The receptor was derived from a human donor with multiple sclerosis. Sequenced: CD8+ T cells from PBMCs. This chain links TRBV2 with TRBJ2-5; D is possibly TRBD1 (6 bases). This CDR3 reads CANRVGETQYF. CDR3 in DNA: TGTGCCAACAGGGTAGGAGAGACCCAGTACTTC.